Each of the 4 T cell receptor beta chains below was sequenced from the same sample in a study of CD8 T cells in Susac syndrome. Random hexamers were used to reverse transcribe the RNA input (about 0.5 to 1 ug). TCRdb re-called the immunoSEQ multiplex PCR reads with MiXCR, one entry per CDR3 protein. The repertoire holds some 120,000 distinct CDR3 sequences, with around 94% as singletons. Source material: CD4+ T cells from PBMCs. Receptors were obtained from a human donor in good health.

The rearrangement uses TRBV13 and TRBJ1-2; D not resolved. The V gene lost 0 bases and the J gene lost 4 bases, with 12 bases spanning the gap. Germline V CDR1 and CDR2: PRHDT, FYEKMQ (reference sequence). This CDR3 spans 15 amino acids. As DNA, the CDR3 is TGTGCCAGCAGCTTAGGGCAGGAGGCCTTCTATGGCTACACCTTC. Protein: CASSLGQEAFYGYTF.

V and J are TRBV5-1 and TRBJ2-5; D is unresolved. Germline V gives CDR1 SGHRS, CDR2 YFSETQ. This CDR3 comprises 13 residues. Trimming removed 4 bases at V and 1 base at J, with 8 bases between. The DNA for the CDR3 is TGCGCCAGCAGCCCCCAAACCCAAGAGACCCAGTACTTC. Protein product: CASSPQTQETQYF.

This clonotype was seen just once. The rearrangement links TRBV30 to TRBJ2-7; D is possibly TRBD1 (6 bases). Germline lookup yields CDR1 GTSNPN and CDR2 SVGIG (reference sequence). V dropped 0 bases and J dropped 3 bases, with 9 bases sitting between them. This CDR3 has 13 residues. The CDR3 DNA reads as TGTGCCTGGAGTGTACAGGGTGACTACGAGCAGTACTTC. The encoded protein is CAWSVQGDYEQYF.

The chain uses TRBV3-1 and TRBJ1-2; TRBD1 matches 8 bases. The CDR3 length is 14 residues. Germline lookup yields CDR1 LGHDT and CDR2 YNNKEL (reference sequence). The J segment lost 6 bases and the V segment lost 4 bases, leaving 7 bases of the junction unmatched. The CDR3: CASSPRQGIDGYTF. The CDR3 bases are TGTGCCAGCAGCCCTAGACAGGGGATAGATGGCTACACCTTC.